Shown below are 21 T cell receptor beta chains from a single sample sequenced in a study of control samples from healthy donors and cancer patients. The method was immunoSEQ multiplex PCR; TCRdb's version includes in-frame clones alone and lacks a portion of them. Here the sample spans about 86,000 clones, approximately 94% being singletons. Sequenced material: blood. The receptors shown here come from a young woman in good health.

This CDR3 is CASSLSGSFGANVLTF. Written as DNA, the CDR3 is TGTGCCAGCAGTTTATCTGGTAGTTTTGGGGCCAACGTCCTGACTTTC. The rearrangement joins TRBV27 to TRBJ2-6; D is unclear. The CDR3 spans 16 residues. V dropped 0 bases and J dropped 3 bases, with 9 bases sitting between them. Germline CDR1 MNHEY, CDR2 SMNVEV (reference sequence).

The chain combines TRBV2 with TRBJ1-1, with D possibly being TRBD1 (6 bases). This CDR3 is built from 15 residues. CDR1 and CDR2 (germline): SNHLY, FYNNEI. V was cut by 7 bases and J by 4 bases, with 19 bases left in between. The DNA for the CDR3 is TGTGCCAGCAATTTACAGGGAGGGATGGTCACTGAAGCTTTCTTT. It encodes CASNLQGGMVTEAFF.

This chain connects TRBV4-2 to TRBJ2-7; no firm D call. The CDR3 runs to 17 residues. In germline, CDR1 is LGHNA, CDR2 YNFKEQ. Trimming removed 0 bases at V and 3 bases at J, with 18 bases between. The CDR3 region has the DNA TGTGCCAGCAGCCAAGATTGGGGTAGATCAGTGAACTACGAGCAGTACTTC. Protein product: CASSQDWGRSVNYEQYF.

The V gene is TRBV9, the J gene TRBJ2-3, with 12 bases identical to TRBD2. With 4 bases clipped from V and 6 bases from J, the junction kept 6 bases outside the gene matches. The CDR3 extends over 15 amino acids. Germline assignment: CDR1 SGDLS and CDR2 YYNGEE. CDR3 sequence: CASSPSGRAADTQYF. The CDR3 bases are TGTGCCAGCAGCCCTAGCGGGAGGGCCGCGGATACGCAGTATTTT.

The chain couples TRBV4-1 to TRBJ1-1; D gene uncertain. CDR3 length: 13 residues. V gave up 1 base and J gave up 7 bases, with 10 bases separating them. The germline V gene has CDR1 MGHRA and CDR2 YSYEKL. The CDR3 DNA reads as TGCGCCAGCAGCCAAGTTGGGGTCGATGAAGCTTTCTTT. As protein: CASSQVGVDEAFF.

The chain links TRBV6-5 to TRBJ1-2; D is unresolved. The CDR3 has 14 amino acids. Trimming cost V 2 bases and J 0 bases, with 7 bases left between them. The V gene's germline CDR1 is MNHEY and CDR2 SVGAGI. CDR3 protein: CASSYGSANYGYTF. Here the CDR3 DNA reads TGTGCCAGCAGTTACGGCAGCGCTAACTATGGCTACACCTTC.

The chain employs TRBV28 and TRBJ1-2; 7 nucleotides align to TRBD1. CDR3 length: 13 amino acids. Germline V gene data show CDR1 as MDHEN and CDR2 as SYDVKM. The V and J ends lost 6 bases and 6 bases, in that order; junction bases with no gene match: 7. In nucleotides, the CDR3 is TGTGCCAGCAGGCCTCAGGGGGTCAATGGCTACACCTTC. Amino acids: CASRPQGVNGYTF.

V is TRBV6-6 and J is TRBJ1-5; possibly TRBD1 for D (5 bases). The CDR3 has 14 residues. Trimming removed 1 base at V and 9 bases at J, with 13 bases between. Germline CDR1 and CDR2: MNHNY and SVGAGI (reference sequence). CDR3 amino acids: CASSYFAPGGPQHF. The CDR3 DNA follows: TGTGCCAGCAGTTACTTTGCGCCCGGGGGGCCCCAGCATTTT.

The chain links TRBV10-3 to TRBJ2-7; TRBD1 matches at 10 bases. V shed 2 bases and J 2 bases; nucleotides not matched to a gene: 6. There are 16 residues in the CDR3. The V gene's germline CDR1 is ENHRY and CDR2 SYGVKD. The CDR3 coding sequence is TGTGCCATCAGTGAGAGGGGGGGACAGGGGCCCTACGAGCAGTACTTC. Translated, it gives CAISERGGQGPYEQYF.

This chain uses TRBV7-3 with TRBJ2-3; 10 bases map to TRBD2. This CDR3 is built from 16 residues. Germline CDR1 is SGHTA and CDR2 is FQGTGA. With V trimmed by 1 base and J by 5 bases, 6 bases remained unmatched. The CDR3 DNA sequence: TGTGCCAGCAGCTTAATCCCAGCGGGGGGGCAAGATACGCAGTATTTT. Its translation is CASSLIPAGGQDTQYF.

J is TRBJ2-7 and V is TRBV27; D is ambiguous. Germline CDR1 and CDR2: MNHEY and SMNVEV (reference sequence). V lost 4 bases to trimming and J lost 1 base, with 17 bases between them. The CDR3 sequence is 16 residues long. The CDR3 sequence: CASSYSFSGYSYEQYF. Here the CDR3 DNA reads TGTGCCAGCAGTTATTCGTTTTCCGGGTATTCCTACGAGCAGTACTTC.

J is TRBJ1-1 and V is TRBV27, with D maybe TRBD1 (5 bases). The CDR3 sequence is 12 residues long. Trimming took off 6 bases at V and 7 bases at J, with 12 bases between the two ends. In germline, CDR1 is MNHEY, CDR2 SMNVEV (reference sequence). This CDR3 is CASRFGAFEAFF. The CDR3 nucleotides read TGTGCCAGCAGATTCGGGGCGTTTGAAGCTTTCTTT.

The rearrangement joins TRBV5-8 to TRBJ2-7; a weak D match, TRBD2 (6 bases). CDR1 SGHTS and CDR2 YDEGEE come from the germline V gene. The V gene lost 1 base and the J gene lost 7 bases, with 15 bases spanning the gap. The CDR3 extends over 14 amino acids. The CDR3 here is CASSLLGTEGEQYF. The CDR3 DNA reads TGTGCCAGCAGCTTGTTAGGGACGGAGGGAGAGCAGTACTTC.

The chain employs TRBV11-2 and TRBJ1-5; D unresolved. The germline gives CDR1 SGHAT, CDR2 FQNNGV. The CDR3 has 13 residues. V dropped 2 bases and J dropped 1 base, with 3 bases sitting between them. In nucleotides, the CDR3 is TGTGCCAGCAGCTTAAACAGCAATCAGCCCCAGCATTTT. Translation: CASSLNSNQPQHF.

This clone was recorded a few times. This chain links TRBV2 with TRBJ1-2; D is ambiguous. The V and J ends lost 8 bases and 2 bases respectively, with 15 bases between them. The germline V gene encodes CDR1 SNHLY and CDR2 FYNNEI. The CDR3 covers 14 residues. CDR3 sequence: CASVDATLNYGYTF. DNA of the CDR3: TGTGCCAGCGTGGACGCAACCTTAAACTATGGCTACACCTTC.

The gene calls are TRBV9 and TRBJ1-2; D call uncertain. CDR1 is SGDLS, CDR2 YYNGEE, per germline. V lost 1 base, J lost 4 bases, and 8 bases lay in between. This CDR3 comprises 13 residues. The CDR3 region has the DNA TGTGCCAGCAGCGTACAGGTCGGCTATGGCTACACCTTC. This sequence encodes CASSVQVGYGYTF.

The chain recombines TRBV28 with TRBJ2-4, with 9 bases lining up with TRBD1. CDR1 and CDR2 (germline): MDHEN, SYDVKM. The length of the CDR3 is 16 residues. The V segment lost 5 bases and the J segment 1 base; nucleotides outside the gene matches: 6. The CDR3 bases are TGTGCCAGCAGTAAACAGGGGGCTGTGGCCAAAAACATTCAGTACTTC. It translates to CASSKQGAVAKNIQYF.

V is TRBV6-2 or TRBV6-3 and J is TRBJ2-1; 9 nucleotides agree with TRBD2. V lost 2 bases, J lost 9 bases, and 2 bases stayed unmatched. The CDR3 runs to 13 residues. The germline V gene has CDR1 MNHEY and CDR2 SVGEGT. The DNA of the CDR3 is TGTGCCAGCAGTTACGGGACTAGCAGTGAGCAGTTCTTC. Amino acids: CASSYGTSSEQFF.

This clone is a singleton in its sample. This chain links TRBV18 with TRBJ1-2, with unresolved D. The ends were cut back, 3 bases at V and 5 bases at J, with 10 bases in the middle. The CDR3 loop spans 13 amino acids. Germline CDR1 is KGHSH and CDR2 is LQKENI. The CDR3 sequence: CASSPRQGYGYTF. The CDR3 region has the DNA TGTGCCAGCTCACCCCGACAAGGATATGGCTACACCTTC.

The chain carries TRBV24-1 and TRBJ2-3; perhaps TRBD2 as D (5 bases). The CDR3 covers 11 residues. The V end was cut by 8 bases, the J end by 6 bases, with 8 bases between. From germline, CDR1 is KGHDR and CDR2 SFDVKD. The CDR3 region is CATTEEDTQYF. CDR3 bases: TGTGCCACCACGGAGGAGGATACGCAGTATTTT.

This chain uses TRBV19 with TRBJ2-1, with TRBD2 matching over 7 bases. The length of the CDR3 is 18 residues. Trimming removed 11 bases from V and 3 bases from J; junction bases left unmatched: 22. Germline CDR1 LNHDA, CDR2 SQIVND (reference sequence). Written as DNA, the CDR3 is TGTGCCTCCCAAAGGAAGAATTCGTTGACTAGCATCTACAATGAGCAGTTCTTC. It is translated as CASQRKNSLTSIYNEQFF.